What follows are 28 T cell receptor beta chains derived from one specimen sequenced in a study of T cell clonotyping in hematopoietic cell transplantation. The repertoire was sequenced with immunoSEQ multiplex PCR; TCRdb's copy has only in-frame clones and lacks some. Here the sample spans 70,000 or so clones, around 94% being singletons. The sample was peripheral blood mononuclear cells. The receptor source for this set is a man in his forties or fifties in good health. Some clones in this sample may be carry-over from other donors' samples.

CDR3 amino acids: CASSISSGNYNEQFF. The CDR3 DNA sequence: TGTGCCAGTAGTATTTCTAGCGGAAACTACAATGAGCAGTTCTTC. V usage is TRBV19 and J usage is TRBJ2-1, with 7 bases identical to TRBD2. CDR1 is LNHDA, CDR2 SQIVND, per germline (reference sequence). The V gene end was trimmed by 3 bases and the J gene end by 3 bases; junction bases not matched to a gene: 5. This CDR3 contains 15 residues.

This clone has a single count. The gene calls are TRBV25-1 and TRBJ1-5, with 9 bases lining up with TRBD1. The CDR3 spans 15 residues. Germline V gives CDR1 MGHDK, CDR2 SYGVNS. With 9 bases clipped from V and 4 bases from J, the junction kept 10 bases outside the gene matches. The CDR3, as DNA: TGTGCCAGTATTACGGACAGGGGTGAAAATCAGCCCCAGCATTTT. Its protein is CASITDRGENQPQHF.

The gene calls are TRBV21-1 and TRBJ1-5. TRBV21-1 corresponds to a pseudogene. The CDR3 runs 14 residues. CDR3 sequence (DNA): TGTGCCAGCAGCCCGCGAAGACGGGTTCAGCCCCAGCATTTT. This encodes CASSPRRRVQPQHF.

This rearrangement joins TRBV4-3 to TRBJ2-5, with a tentative D call TRBD1 (6 bases). The CDR3 totals 14 residues. V lost 6 bases and J 2 bases, leaving 13 bases between the germline ends. Germline CDR1 LGHNA, CDR2 YSLEER. CDR3 amino acids: CASSRDILQETQYF. DNA for the CDR3: TGCGCCAGCAGTAGGGACATCTTACAAGAGACCCAGTACTTC.

The rearrangement uses TRBV2 and TRBJ2-7, with TRBD1 identical over 7 bases. V trimming: 6 bases; J trimming: 4 bases; junction bases outside the gene matches: 6. Germline V lookup: CDR1 SNHLY, CDR2 FYNNEI. CDR3 size: 13 residues. CDR3: CASRRQGRYEQYF. The CDR3 DNA reads TGTGCCAGCAGAAGACAGGGACGGTACGAGCAGTACTTC.

This rearrangement joins TRBV20-1 to TRBJ2-1; no definite D call. CDR3 length: 10 residues. CDR1 DFQATT and CDR2 SNEGSKA come from the germline V gene (reference sequence). V lost 5 bases and J lost 7, with 6 bases in between. The CDR3 DNA follows: TGCAGTGCTTGGGGTAATGAGCAGTTCTTC. It translates to CSAWGNEQFF.

The chain is built from TRBV6-5 and TRBJ1-3; no definite D call. V was shortened by 8 bases and J by 0 bases, with 8 bases between the two germline ends. Per the germline V gene, CDR1 is MNHEY and CDR2 is SVGAGI. The CDR3 extends over 13 amino acids. The chain's CDR3 is CASGSFSGNTIYF. The CDR3 DNA sequence: TGTGCCAGCGGGTCGTTCTCTGGAAACACCATATATTTT.

The chain links TRBV4-1 to TRBJ2-5; the D is unclear. Trimming shortened V by 0 bases and J by 1 base, and 6 bases separated the two germline ends. This CDR3 is built from 14 residues. Germline CDR1 reads MGHRA; CDR2 reads YSYEKL. The CDR3 DNA sequence: TGCGCCAGCAGCCAAGAGACCTCCCAAGAGACCCAGTACTTC. Protein sequence: CASSQETSQETQYF.

CDR3 nucleotides: TGTGCCAGCCTTTACGGGAGCTCCTACAATGAGCAGTTCTTC. Its translation is CASLYGSSYNEQFF. The V gene is TRBV2, the J gene TRBJ2-1, with D possibly matching TRBD2 (6 bases). The germline V and J ends were trimmed by 8 bases and 0 bases, with 11 bases remaining between them. The CDR3 is made up of 14 amino acids. Germline V CDR1 and CDR2: SNHLY, FYNNEI.

Only one count was recorded for this clone. V gene TRBV7-9 combines with J gene TRBJ2-1; TRBD1 matches 8 bases. Germline trimming cut 4 bases from V and 7 bases from J; bases unmatched to any gene: 9. CDR1 is SEHNR, CDR2 FQNEAQ, per germline (reference sequence). The CDR3 spans 15 residues. In nucleotides, the CDR3 is TGTGCCAGCAGCTCGGACAGGGCGGGTCGTAATGAGCAGTTCTTC. Residues: CASSSDRAGRNEQFF.

The chain combines TRBV6-6 with TRBJ2-6; a weak D match, TRBD1 (6 bases). The CDR3 is 14 residues long. CDR1 is MNHNY and CDR2 is SVGAGI in the germline V gene (reference sequence). V was pared by 0 bases and J by 11 bases, with 11 bases between. CDR3 amino acids: CASSYSGRGDVLTF. CDR3 coding DNA: TGTGCCAGCAGTTACTCGGGCAGGGGTGACGTCCTGACTTTC.

The chain joins TRBV28 to TRBJ1-2, with a possible D match to TRBD1 (6 bases). Trimming removed 4 bases at V and 5 bases at J, with 8 bases between. Per the germline V gene, CDR1 is MDHEN and CDR2 is SYDVKM. This CDR3 comprises 12 residues. CDR3 DNA: TGTGCCAGCAGTTGGACAGCTTATGGCTACACCTTC. Its protein product is CASSWTAYGYTF.

The chain is built from TRBV10-3 and TRBJ2-5; maybe TRBD1 (6 bases). The CDR3 runs 12 residues. Germline assignment: CDR1 ENHRY and CDR2 SYGVKD. V was clipped by 8 bases and J by 2 bases, with 9 bases between them. DNA of the CDR3: TGTGCCATCGGGGGACAACAAGAGACCCAGTACTTC. Its translation: CAIGGQQETQYF.

The chain recombines TRBV5-1 with TRBJ1-1, with TRBD1 matching over 8 bases. Trimming removed 3 bases from V and 0 bases from J; junction bases left unmatched: 7. The CDR3 covers 16 residues. Germline-derived CDR1 and CDR2 are SGHRS and YFSETQ. The CDR3 DNA sequence: TGCGCCAGCAGCTCTCAGACAGGGGCATTGAACACTGAAGCTTTCTTT. Translated, it gives CASSSQTGALNTEAFF.

The CDR3 DNA reads as TGTGCCAGCAGTATTACTGGTGAGCTTGCCAATGAGCAGTTCTTC. Its protein is CASSITGELANEQFF. This chain uses TRBV28 with TRBJ2-1; no reliable D call. Trimming cost V 5 bases and J 6 bases, with 17 bases left between them. The CDR3 totals 15 residues. CDR1 is MDHEN and CDR2 is SYDVKM in the germline V gene.

The V call is TRBV18, the J call TRBJ1-6; the D gene is possibly TRBD1 (5 bases). This CDR3 is built from 13 residues. V lost 8 bases, J lost 2 bases, and 7 bases lay in between. Germline V lookup: CDR1 KGHSH, CDR2 LQKENI. CDR3 sequence (DNA): TGTGCCAGCCAGACAGCCTATAATTCACCCCTCCACTTT. Encoded protein: CASQTAYNSPLHF.

The V and J genes are TRBV30 and TRBJ2-7; D is ambiguous. Trimming removed 0 bases from V and 5 bases from J, with 14 bases in between. The CDR3 consists of 14 residues. In germline, CDR1 is GTSNPN, CDR2 SVGIG (reference sequence). The CDR3 bases are TGTGCCTGGAGTGTATCCAGGATAGTCCACGAGCAGTACTTC. This sequence encodes CAWSVSRIVHEQYF.

This CDR3 is CASSSMDSVNGYTF. The CDR3 DNA reads as TGCGCCAGCAGCTCTATGGACAGCGTCAATGGCTACACCTTC. The chain links TRBV5-1 to TRBJ1-2; D is possibly TRBD1 (6 bases). The germline V and J ends were trimmed by 3 bases and 6 bases, with 15 bases remaining between them. The CDR3 is made up of 14 amino acids. Germline lookup yields CDR1 SGHRS and CDR2 YFSETQ.

J is TRBJ1-6 and V is TRBV28; TRBD1 matches 9 bases. Per germline, CDR1 MDHEN and CDR2 SYDVKM. V was clipped by 5 bases and J by 5 bases; unmatched bases: 10. CDR3 length: 17 amino acids. CDR3 loop: CASSTTTGGRNNSPLHF. The CDR3 nucleotides read TGTGCCAGCAGTACGACGACAGGGGGGAGAAATAATTCACCCCTCCACTTT.

The chain recombines TRBV25-1 with TRBJ2-3, with 10 bases matching TRBD2. The CDR3 loop spans 15 amino acids. In germline, CDR1 is MGHDK, CDR2 SYGVNS. V was pared by 2 bases and J by 5 bases, with 4 bases of the junction left unmatched. The CDR3 DNA reads as TGTGCCAGCAGTGAACTAGCGGGAGATGTAGATACGCAGTATTTT. It yields the protein CASSELAGDVDTQYF.

The chain links TRBV11-2 to TRBJ2-7; either TRBD1 or TRBD2 may fit D (5 bases each). Germline assignment: CDR1 SGHAT and CDR2 FQNNGV. CDR3 length equals 15 residues. The V end was cut by 2 bases, the J end by 0 bases, with 11 bases between. CDR3 nucleotide sequence: TGTGCCAGCAGCTTAACGGGAACAGGCTCCTACGAGCAGTACTTC. Translating gives CASSLTGTGSYEQYF.

This chain uses TRBV5-1 with TRBJ1-5; 7 positions agree with TRBD1. Germline assignment: CDR1 SGHRS and CDR2 YFSETQ. The CDR3 runs 14 residues. V was pared by 0 bases and J by 6 bases, with 3 bases of the junction left unmatched. CDR3 DNA: TGCGCCAGCAGCTTGGAGGGGGCAGGTCAGCCCCAGCATTTT. It codes for CASSLEGAGQPQHF.

The V and J genes are TRBV4-2 and TRBJ1-5; no firm D call. There are 16 residues in the CDR3. In germline, CDR1 is LGHNA, CDR2 YNFKEQ. Trimming shortened V by 0 bases and J by 1 base, and 10 bases separated the two germline ends. The CDR3 nucleotides are TGTGCCAGCAGCCAAGAAGCCGGAGGGAGCAATCAGCCCCAGCATTTT. This encodes CASSQEAGGSNQPQHF.

The chain joins TRBV5-1 to TRBJ2-7; the D call may be TRBD1 or TRBD2 (7 bases each). CDR1 is SGHRS and CDR2 is YFSETQ in the germline V gene. The CDR3 sequence is 15 residues long. Trimming cost V 4 bases and J 4 bases, with 18 bases left between them. CDR3 DNA sequence: TGCGCCAGCAGCCTCGGGGGGACAGCCATATACGAGCAGTACTTC. Its translation: CASSLGGTAIYEQYF.

The chain carries TRBV6-5 and TRBJ2-1; 7 nucleotides align to TRBD1. This CDR3 region has 14 residues. Germline values: CDR1 MNHEY, CDR2 SVGAGI. The junction had 3 bases not matched to a gene; V was cut back by 2 bases and J by 5 bases. CDR3 bases: TGTGCCAGCAGTTACGCTGGGACAGACAATGAGCAGTTCTTC. This sequence encodes CASSYAGTDNEQFF.

This clone was counted once. The chain is built from TRBV27 and TRBJ2-1; TRBD1 matches at 8 bases. The trim removed 4 bases at V and 9 bases at J, leaving 8 bases unmatched. This CDR3 has 14 amino acids. Germline CDR1 is MNHEY and CDR2 is SMNVEV (reference sequence). CDR3 protein: CASSYRTGRGEQFF. The CDR3 DNA sequence: TGTGCCAGCAGTTATAGGACAGGGCGGGGTGAGCAGTTCTTC.

This clone showed up just once. The genes are TRBV4-3 and TRBJ1-3; D not resolved. The CDR3 loop spans 16 amino acids. Per germline, CDR1 LGHNA and CDR2 YSLEER. Trimming took off 1 base at V and 0 bases at J, with 10 bases between the two ends. The CDR3 DNA follows: TGCGCCAGCAGCCAAGTCTCGACCGTCTCTGGAAACACCATATATTTT. Protein sequence: CASSQVSTVSGNTIYF.

This chain joins TRBV2 and TRBJ2-7, with D unclear. The CDR3 totals 12 residues. The V end was cut by 3 bases, the J end by 2 bases, with 5 bases between. The germline V gene has CDR1 SNHLY and CDR2 FYNNEI. DNA for the CDR3: TGTGCCAGCAGTGAGATCGCCTACGAGCAGTACTTC. Encoded protein: CASSEIAYEQYF.